This TCR beta chain is drawn from a study of HIV-infected patients and healthy controls. TCRdb re-derived calls from the 5' RACE reads in MiXCR, one entry per CDR3 protein. The sample lists approximately 64,000 distinct CDR3 sequences, 15% to 20% occurring once. CDR1 is LGHDT and CDR2 is YNNKEL in the germline V gene (reference sequence). This CDR3 comprises 15 residues. J was trimmed by 4 bases and V by 2 bases; bases with no gene match: 3. This clonotype was observed at least ten times. The J gene is TRBJ2-7, the V gene TRBV3-1; 12 positions agree with TRBD2. The sequence was collected from a human donor in good health. The source material was CD4+ T cells from blood. The CDR3 DNA is TGTGCCAGCAGCCAAACACTAGCGGGAGGTTACGAGCAGTACTTC. Translated, it gives CASSQTLAGGYEQYF.